This T cell receptor (beta chain) comes out of a study of blood T cells in healthy people across ages (dated by TCRdb to about 2015). About the full investigation: In model experiments, template switching captured about one uniquely barcoded TCR beta cDNA molecule for every two T cells. To track age-related changes in TCR beta repertoire diversity, the study relied on deep sequencing normalized with unique cDNA molecular identifiers. Donors were grouped into four age groups: young (average roughly 15 years), middle-aged (39), aged (about 60) and long-lived (over 80). Donors of different ages were randomly distributed across sequencing lanes to avoid experimental bias. Using the same blood draw, the study looked at two additional independent replicas of 1 million unique cDNA reads for two donors, one aged 18 to 29 and the other aged 80 or older.

Systemically healthy Caucasian individuals from Russia, approximately 39 in total and aged roughly 6 to 100 years, were included as donors. Each donor gave 8 to 10 milliliters of peripheral blood, drawn into EDTA-treated Vacutainer tubes. Ficoll-Paque density-gradient centrifugation was used to isolate PBMCs, with at least 6.5 million per sample. Trizol reagent was used to extract total RNA from PBMCs, with at least 6 micrograms per sample. The percentages of naive CD45RAhigh/CD27high T cells were determined by flow cytometry on a PBMC aliquot from every donor. Here is what the overall study found, with its caveats: Because donor CMV infection status was unknown, age-related changes in expanded clonotypes were potentially confounded. Observed TCR beta diversity per million T cells fell roughly linearly with age, and a significant reduction was already apparent by age about 38. Total diversity estimates from one million sequenced T cells were considered lower bounds and underestimates. Observed TCR beta diversity correlated strongly with the percentage of naive T cells measured by flow cytometry. The long-lived group showed more naive CD4+ T cells, fewer expanded clones and increased TCR diversity than the aged group, suggesting age selection. Because profiling used bulk unsorted PBMCs, naive and antigen-experienced compartments could not be compared conclusively.

Comment on this clonotype: Its antigen is still unknown. The sample holds no much larger clone one base away, and base qualities are not on file.

The library was prepared using 5' RACE. The data were produced on an Illumina HiSeq 2500. A second PCR of roughly 7 to 11 cycles was performed with a sample-barcoded 5' primer and a J-beta primer mix. A unique molecular identifier was introduced onto each TCR beta cDNA molecule by a template-switch 5' adaptor carrying 12 random nucleotides. Each sample yielded at least 2.5 million CDR3-containing paired-end reads. First-strand cDNA synthesis was performed from all RNA using the Mint cDNA synthesis kit, with priming by a TRBC-specific oligonucleotide. Following uracil-DNA glycosylase treatment, all cDNA underwent a first 18-cycle PCR with the universal primers M1SS and BC2_uni_R. The study's own analysis went as follows. Normalization of each sample was performed by random selection of 1 million high-quality reads, each carrying a distinct molecular identifier. Reads sharing molecular identifiers were discarded rather than binned into consensus sequences. CDR3 identification, clonotype clustering and error correction used MiTCR with a Q25 quality threshold and the strictest error-elimination algorithm. A nonparametric unseen species model with Euler transformation was used to estimate a lower bound on total TCR beta diversity. The public reads were quality trimmed at Q25 with fastp and then assembled into clones with MiXCR by TCRdb, keeping productive beta chains. Rows with a matching CDR3 protein are joined into one entry that keeps the most common DNA and genes. These V and J calls are TCRdb output, not the study's own analysis. The sample contains around 1.5 million distinct CDR3 sequences, approximately 59% of them found a single time. More than 6% of the sample is taken by the ten largest.

The material sequenced was blood. This TCR derives from a man younger than 35 in good health.

The DNA is as follows: TGTGCCAGCAGTTACTCGCCGACTAGCGGGGGGCCCGCTGAGACCCAGTACTTC. It specifies CASSYSPTSGGPAETQYF. This receptor chain uses TRBV6-5 and TRBJ2-5; 13 of the junction bases match TRBD2. At the junction V is shortened by 0 bases and J by 5 bases; bases outside the gene matches: 9. CDR1 is given as MNHEY and CDR2 as SVGAGI, both from the germline V gene. From the cysteine up to the phenylalanine, the CDR3 has a length of 18 residues. Only CDR3 DNA is held: 54 bases, read in frame from base 1.